This TCR beta chain was found in a study of blood T cell repertoires in COVID-19. As for the study in general: PBMCs, B-cell-depleted T cells, or T cells were the source of the cDNA or gDNA that made up the material.

CDR3 size: 12 residues. Per the germline V gene, CDR1 is SGHTA and CDR2 is FQGNSA. V lost 5 bases and J 9 bases, leaving 8 bases between the germline ends. Original data processing: Estimation of nucleated cell counts was performed using reference gene primer amplification. The repertoire was sequenced with immunoSEQ multiplex PCR; TCRdb's copy has only in-frame clones and lacks some. The DNA was the basis for D and trimming; V, J and clone size are from that table. The sample includes around 100,000 clones, approximately 80% of them seen just once. A single count supports this clone. Material: peripheral blood. The clonotype originates from a human donor in a cohort sampled during active or convalescent COVID-19. The rearrangement joins TRBV7-2 to TRBJ1-6; D may be TRBD1 (5 bases). CDR3 sequence: CASSPGGSPLHF. CDR3 nucleotides: TGTGCCAGCAGCCCGGGGGGTTCACCCCTCCACTTT.